The clone carrying this T cell receptor (beta chain) appeared a single time. V lost 3 bases and J lost 11, with 12 bases in between. The length of the CDR3 is 12 residues. The germline gives CDR1 SGHDT, CDR2 YYEEEE. The sample comes from a study of shared clonotypes between healthy human individuals. The test was conducted at deep level. DNA at approximately 200 ng, tens of thousands of T cell genomes, went into sorted-subset replicate PCRs. Sequencing used immunoSEQ multiplex PCR; TCRdb keeps in-frame clones, though not all of them. This table holds millions of clones, roughly 95% found once. The V gene is TRBV5-6, the J gene TRBJ2-1; D uncertain. What was sequenced was naive CD4+ T cells sorted from blood. Subset denoted: CD45RA+ positively selected. The sequence was collected from a man in his late teens or twenties in good health. As DNA, the CDR3 is TGTGCCAGCAGCTCCTCGGGTACTAAGCAGTTCTTC. Its protein is CASSSSGTKQFF.